These 12 T cell receptor beta chains came from one sample sequenced in a study of technical replicates of blood from a few donors. Clones were read by immunoSEQ multiplex PCR, and TCRdb kept only the in-frame ones, dropping some. The sample comprises some 81,000 clones, 75% to 95% of which are singletons, and around 0.24% rests with the top ten. Source material: T cells isolated from PBMCs. Receptors were obtained from a human donor in good health.

This chain joins TRBV5-6 and TRBJ2-3; the D gene is possibly TRBD2 (7 bases). The CDR3 has 15 amino acids. V shed 1 base and J shed 6 bases, with 15 bases lying between them. Germline V gives CDR1 SGHDT, CDR2 YYEEEE. The CDR3 DNA reads TGTGCCAGCAGCTTGACCTCGGGGGGCCGGGATACGCAGTATTTT. This sequence encodes CASSLTSGGRDTQYF.

The chain uses TRBV6-1 and TRBJ2-1; TRBD1 might be the D (6 bases). Between the trimmed V and J ends, which lost 6 bases and 2 bases, there was a span of 11 bases. CDR1 and CDR2 (germline): MNHNS, SASEGT. The CDR3 spans 14 residues. CDR3 DNA: TGTGCCAGCAGAGGACAGTTCACCTACAATGAGCAGTTCTTC. Residues: CASRGQFTYNEQFF.

The V and J genes are TRBV7-2 and TRBJ2-5, with 8 bases that match TRBD2. The CDR3 spans 15 residues. J gave up 5 bases and V 5 bases, and 10 bases lay outside the gene matches. Germline CDR1 and CDR2: SGHTA and FQGNSA. The CDR3 sequence: CASSRAAGAGETQYF. In DNA, the CDR3 is TGTGCCAGCAGCCGAGCAGCGGGAGCTGGGGAGACCCAGTACTTC.

The chain joins TRBV5-4 to TRBJ1-2; no clear D gene. Germline loops: CDR1 SGHNT, CDR2 YYREEE (reference sequence). The CDR3 covers 15 residues. V was shortened by 3 bases and J by 5 bases, with 17 bases between the two germline ends. The CDR3 coding sequence is TGTGCCAGCAGCTCGGCCCCGGAGGGCTTTTATGGCTACACCTTC. Its translation is CASSSAPEGFYGYTF.

The chain joins TRBV9 to TRBJ2-1; TRBD1 agrees at 7 bases. With V trimmed by 2 bases and J by 5 bases, 1 base remained unmatched. There are 13 residues in the CDR3. The germline V gene has CDR1 SGDLS and CDR2 YYNGEE. CDR3 sequence reads: CASSVQGDNEQFF. The CDR3 coding sequence is TGTGCCAGCAGCGTGCAGGGGGACAATGAGCAGTTCTTC.

J is TRBJ2-1 and V is TRBV19, with TRBD2 as a possible D gene (6 bases). The V gene lost 7 bases and the J gene lost 0 bases, with 13 bases spanning the gap. From germline, CDR1 is LNHDA and CDR2 SQIVND (reference sequence). This CDR3 is 15 amino acids long. In DNA, the CDR3 is TGTGCCAGTAAAGTCCGGGAGAGCTCCTACAATGAGCAGTTCTTC. Amino acids: CASKVRESSYNEQFF.

This chain uses TRBV7-8 with TRBJ2-5, with a weak D call TRBD2 (5 bases). The CDR3 sequence is 19 residues long. With 2 bases removed from V and 1 base from J, the gap between germline ends came to 23 bases. From germline, CDR1 is SGHVS and CDR2 FQNEAQ. The CDR3, as DNA: TGTGCCAGCAGCTTAACAGTACCGGGCTCGGGGAGATTCCAAGAGACCCAGTACTTC. Encoded protein: CASSLTVPGSGRFQETQYF. The entire variable domain, with the rest obtained from reference TRBV7-8 and TRBJ2-5, is as follows: GAGVSQSPRYKVAKRGQDVALRCDPISGHVSLFWYQQALGQGPEFLTYFQNEAQLDKSGLPSDRFFAERPEGSVSTLKIQRTQQEDSAVYLCASSLTVPGSGRFQETQYFGPGTRLLVL.

A few counts support this clone. The chain links TRBV12-5 to TRBJ1-6; no clear D gene. The CDR3 is 17 residues long. Germline V gene sequence: CDR1 LGHNT, CDR2 FRNRAP. Trimming took 4 bases from V and 3 from J, leaving 16 bases between them. CDR3 amino acids: CASGSGVAGNYNSPLHF. The CDR3, as DNA: TGTGCTAGTGGTTCGGGAGTCGCAGGCAACTATAATTCACCCCTCCACTTT. Full variable domain (remainder filled in from reference TRBV12-5 and TRBJ1-6): DARVTQTPRHKVTEMGQEVTMRCQPILGHNTVFWYRQTMMQGLELLAYFRNRAPLDDSGMPKDRFSAEMPDATLATLKIQPSEPRDSAVYFCASGSGVAGNYNSPLHFGNGTRLTVT.

V and J are TRBV6-1 and TRBJ2-7, with D uncertain. The germline V gene has CDR1 MNHNS and CDR2 SASEGT. Trimming cost V 1 base and J 1 base, with 23 bases left between them. There are 19 residues in the CDR3. The CDR3 region is CASSEVVVLSSFKSYEQYF. The DNA of the CDR3 is TGTGCCAGCAGTGAAGTCGTAGTTCTCTCTAGTTTTAAATCCTACGAGCAGTACTTC.

This clone was seen once. The V call is TRBV6-6, the J call TRBJ1-2, with D tentatively TRBD1 (6 bases). Per the germline V gene, CDR1 is MNHNY and CDR2 is SVGAGI (reference sequence). Trimming stripped 6 bases from V and 8 bases from J, with 19 bases between. This CDR3 contains 14 residues. The CDR3 nucleotides are TGTGCCAGCAGCGCGGACAGTAACTTGAGGGGCTACACCTTC. It yields the protein CASSADSNLRGYTF.

The chain has TRBV6-6 and TRBJ2-7; no firm D call. The V end was cut by 6 bases, the J end by 2 bases, with 5 bases between. There are 11 residues in the CDR3. Germline values: CDR1 MNHNY, CDR2 SVGAGI (reference sequence). This chain's CDR3 is CASSPAYEQYF. CDR3 DNA: TGTGCCAGCAGCCCAGCCTACGAGCAGTACTTC.

The rearrangement uses TRBV11-3 and TRBJ2-1; D is uncertain. This CDR3 is 11 amino acids long. V lost 6 bases, J lost 10 bases, and 10 bases lay in between. CDR1 is SGHNT and CDR2 is YENEEA in the germline V gene. The CDR3 here is CASSSRWEQFF. The CDR3 region has the DNA TGTGCCAGCAGTTCTCGGTGGGAGCAGTTCTTC.